One T cell receptor beta chain is described in this entry. Measured with immunoSEQ multiplex PCR; TCRdb has only the in-frame clones, and not every one. The data hold about 100,000 clones, with 90% to 95% observed a single time. These data originate in a study of T cell changes during pregnancy in multiple sclerosis. This specimen consisted of peripheral blood, obtained before pregnancy. The TCR originated in a female donor with multiple sclerosis, enrolled in a pregnancy study.

The CDR3 here is CASRWGLANTEAFF. For the CDR3, the DNA is TGTGCCAGTAGGTGGGGCCTGGCGAACACTGAAGCTTTCTTT. V is TRBV19 and J is TRBJ1-1, with a weak D call TRBD1 (5 bases). The germline V and J ends were trimmed by 6 bases and 1 base, with 12 bases remaining between them. Germline assignment: CDR1 LNHDA and CDR2 SQIVND (reference sequence). The CDR3 runs 14 residues.